These T cell receptor beta chains were read from a single sample in a study of CD8 T cells in ankylosing spondylitis. MiXCR was run by TCRdb on the 5' RACE reads, yielding one entry per CDR3 protein. The repertoire includes a few hundred thousand distinct CDR3 sequences, about 10% of them detected once, and over 20% sits in the top ten. The specimen was blood, either unsorted or a sorted T cell fraction (not recorded which). Receptor source: a male donor with ankylosing spondylitis or in good health (not recorded which). Each CDR3 is given with its conserved first and last residue. D genes are given only for firm matches. Clone size is stated in some rows and not others, as once, few, many or a class when expanded.

CDR3 DNA: TGCGCCAGCAGCTTGGCGACCGACCCCTACGAGCAGTACTTC
CDR3 protein: CASSLATDPYEQYF
J gene: TRBJ2-7
clone size: many
V gene: TRBV5-1
D gene: .

CDR3 DNA: TGCGCCAGCGGCCCACAGGGGGCAGATGGCTACACCTTC
CDR3 protein: CASGPQGADGYTF
J gene: TRBJ1-2
clone size: many
V gene: TRBV5-1
D gene: TRBD1

CDR3 DNA: TGTGCCAGCAGCGCAGGGACACCTTACTCCTACAATGAGCAGTTCTTC
CDR3 protein: CASSAGTPYSYNEQFF
J gene: TRBJ2-1
clone size: many
V gene: TRBV7-9
D gene: .

CDR3 DNA: TGTGCCAGCTGGGAATGGGGGGGGGGCAAAGATACGCAGTATTTT
CDR3 protein: CASWEWGGGKDTQYF
J gene: TRBJ2-3
clone size: .
V gene: TRBV28
D gene: .

CDR3 DNA: TGTGCCAGCAGCACCGGACTAGCGTTGGAGACCCAGTACTTC
CDR3 protein: CASSTGLALETQYF
J gene: TRBJ2-5
clone size: few
V gene: TRBV9
D gene: TRBD2

CDR3 DNA: TGTGCCAGCTCACCGCCCGGGACAGGGGGTAGAGATACGCAGTATTTT
CDR3 protein: CASSPPGTGGRDTQYF
J gene: TRBJ2-3
clone size: .
V gene: TRBV18
D gene: TRBD1

CDR3 DNA: TGCAGTGCTAGGGCAGGGTCCACTAATGAAAAACTGTTTTTT
CDR3 protein: CSARAGSTNEKLFF
J gene: TRBJ1-4
clone size: many
V gene: TRBV20-1
D gene: .

CDR3 DNA: TGTGCCAGCAGTTACTCGAATGGGGGCCGGGGCTACACCTTC
CDR3 protein: CASSYSNGGRGYTF
J gene: TRBJ1-2
clone size: few
V gene: TRBV6-5
D gene: .

CDR3 DNA: TGCAGTGCTAGACCTCGGAATAATTCACCCCTCCACTTT
CDR3 protein: CSARPRNNSPLHF
J gene: TRBJ1-6
clone size: many
V gene: TRBV20-1
D gene: .

CDR3 DNA: TGTGCCAGCAGCCCCACGGCGGCTAGCGGGGGGGCTTCCACAGATACGCAGTATTTT
CDR3 protein: CASSPTAASGGASTDTQYF
J gene: TRBJ2-3
clone size: many
V gene: TRBV4-2
D gene: TRBD2

CDR3 DNA: TGTGCCAGCAGCTTAGGCAGGGGGCTACTGGATACTGAAGCTTTCTTT
CDR3 protein: CASSLGRGLLDTEAFF
J gene: TRBJ1-1
clone size: few
V gene: TRBV7-2
D gene: TRBD1

CDR3 DNA: TGTGCCAGCAGCTTACTAGGAGTGGGACCGAATGAGCAGTTCTTC
CDR3 protein: CASSLLGVGPNEQFF
J gene: TRBJ2-1
clone size: many
V gene: TRBV7-2
D gene: .

CDR3 DNA: TGTGCCACCACACAGCAGTCGGGCGGTACCGGGGAGCTGTTTTTT
CDR3 protein: CATTQQSGGTGELFF
J gene: TRBJ2-2
clone size: few
V gene: TRBV2
D gene: .

CDR3 DNA: TGTGCCAGCAGCTTGACTAGCGGGGCGTATGAGACCCAGTACTTC
CDR3 protein: CASSLTSGAYETQYF
J gene: TRBJ2-5
clone size: .
V gene: TRBV7-2
D gene: TRBD2

CDR3 DNA: TGCAGTGCTAGAGGAGGGGGATCCCAAGAGACCCAGTACTTC
CDR3 protein: CSARGGGSQETQYF
J gene: TRBJ2-5
clone size: many
V gene: TRBV20-1
D gene: .

CDR3 DNA: TGTGCCAGCAGCTTAGACAGAGACAATGAGCAGTTCTTC
CDR3 protein: CASSLDRDNEQFF
J gene: TRBJ2-1
clone size: many
V gene: TRBV7-3
D gene: .

CDR3 DNA: TGTGCCAGCAGTTTAGGCGGGGCCCCCGGTGCAGATACGCAGTATTTT
CDR3 protein: CASSLGGAPGADTQYF
J gene: TRBJ2-3
clone size: .
V gene: TRBV28
D gene: .

CDR3 DNA: TGTGCCAGCAGCTCCGGGACAGTAAATTCACCCCTCCACTTT
CDR3 protein: CASSSGTVNSPLHF
J gene: TRBJ1-6
clone size: many
V gene: TRBV12-3/TRBV12-4
D gene: TRBD1

CDR3 DNA: TGTGCCAGCAGCCAAGATCGTGGGGGGGCGTACAATGAGCAGTTCTTC
CDR3 protein: CASSQDRGGAYNEQFF
J gene: TRBJ2-1
clone size: many
V gene: TRBV3-1
D gene: .

CDR3 DNA: TGTGCCAGCAGTGAAGCGCTTGCAGGGGAGACTGAGCAGTTCTTC
CDR3 protein: CASSEALAGETEQFF
J gene: TRBJ2-1
clone size: few
V gene: TRBV2
D gene: .

CDR3 DNA: TGTGCCAGCGGACCAAAAGGGGGAGGTACGCAGTATTTT
CDR3 protein: CASGPKGGGTQYF
J gene: TRBJ2-3
clone size: .
V gene: TRBV12-3/TRBV12-4
D gene: .

CDR3 DNA: TGCAGTGCGACTGGGGTGGCGGGCGGAAGCACAGATACGCAGTATTTT
CDR3 protein: CSATGVAGGSTDTQYF
J gene: TRBJ2-3
clone size: .
V gene: TRBV20-1
D gene: .

CDR3 DNA: TGCAGTGCTACGCGGGAGGTAGCCAAAAACATTCAGTACTTC
CDR3 protein: CSATREVAKNIQYF
J gene: TRBJ2-4
clone size: many
V gene: TRBV20-1
D gene: TRBD2

CDR3 DNA: TGTGCCATCGGGGGCGGGGCCGAATACAATGAGCAGTTCTTC
CDR3 protein: CAIGGGAEYNEQFF
J gene: TRBJ2-1
clone size: .
V gene: TRBV24-1
D gene: .

CDR3 DNA: TGTGCCAGCATTAGGAGCGGGGGTAGCTCCTACGAGCAGTACTTC
CDR3 protein: CASIRSGGSSYEQYF
J gene: TRBJ2-7
clone size: many
V gene: TRBV6-5
D gene: TRBD2

CDR3 DNA: TGTGCCAGCAGTGAAGTGGGGTTGGAGTTCACTGAAGCTTTCTTT
CDR3 protein: CASSEVGLEFTEAFF
J gene: TRBJ1-1
clone size: many
V gene: TRBV2
D gene: .